Below are 29 T cell receptor beta chains sequenced from a single sample in a study of cytomegalovirus exposure and HLA in healthy donors. PCR amplification relied on 60 Vbeta primers (plus 13 Jbeta primers). The table came from immunoSEQ multiplex PCR; TCRdb's copy has only in-frame clones and leaves some out. The data show a few hundred thousand clones, around 81% seen once. Sequencing was carried out using PBMCs. The source is a woman between 45 and 60 years old in good health and CMV-seropositive.

CDR3 sequence: CASSSGGLQNEQFF. The CDR3 DNA reads as TGTGCCAGCAGTTCAGGGGGGTTGCAAAATGAGCAGTTCTTC. The chain employs TRBV6-1 and TRBJ2-1; D possibly corresponds to TRBD1 (7 bases). Germline CDR1 MNHNS, CDR2 SASEGT. The CDR3 contains 14 residues. Trimming shortened V by 5 bases and J by 7 bases, and 15 bases separated the two germline ends.

Comment on this clone: An end of the junction does not agree with germline; a read error may underlie this. The chain recombines TRBV7-3 with TRBJ1-1, with TRBD1 matching over 8 bases. CDR1 and CDR2 from the germline V gene are SGHTA and FQGTGA. This CDR3 is built from 17 residues. The CDR3 loop reads CASSLGQGPRLGTEAFF. CDR3 DNA: TGCGCCAGCAGCCTAGGACAGGGTCCCAGATTGGGCACTGAAGCTTTCTTT.

In its sample, this clone was seen once. V usage is TRBV7-9 and J usage is TRBJ1-6; TRBD1 matches at 7 bases. Germline loops: CDR1 SEHNR, CDR2 FQNEAQ (reference sequence). Losses at the gene ends were 1 base for V and 7 bases for J; bases not matched to a gene: 4. This CDR3 region has 15 residues. This chain's CDR3 is CASSLGGQRNSPLHF. CDR3 coding DNA: TGTGCCAGCAGCTTAGGGGGACAGAGGAATTCACCCCTCCACTTT.

The chain links TRBV27 to TRBJ1-2; D remains ambiguous. Germline CDR1 reads MNHEY; CDR2 reads SMNVEV (reference sequence). V was cut by 3 bases and J by 6 bases, with 17 bases left in between. The CDR3 has 15 amino acids. The CDR3 coding sequence is TGTGCCAGCAGTTTGTGGGTAGGGAGGAATGATGGCTACACCTTC. This gives the protein CASSLWVGRNDGYTF.

This clone occurred once. This chain uses TRBV7-2 with TRBJ1-1; D remains unclear. Trimming removed 0 bases at V and 3 bases at J, with 8 bases between. The CDR3 extends over 14 amino acids. From germline, CDR1 is SGHTA and CDR2 FQGNSA. The CDR3 is CASSLAFAYTEAFF. The CDR3 nucleotides read TGTGCCAGCAGCTTAGCGTTTGCGTACACTGAAGCTTTCTTT.

This chain links TRBV5-6 with TRBJ2-7; 9 bases align to TRBD2. The CDR3 extends over 16 amino acids. V trimming: 0 bases; J trimming: 1 base; junction bases outside the gene matches: 5. Per germline, CDR1 SGHDT and CDR2 YYEEEE. The CDR3 DNA follows: TGTGCCAGCAGCTTGGGGGGCGGGGGGGGATCCTACGAGCAGTACTTC. Protein product: CASSLGGGGGSYEQYF.

V gene TRBV7-7 combines with J gene TRBJ2-1; no reliable D call. The CDR3 spans 13 residues. V lost 5 bases, J lost 4 bases, and 9 bases lay in between. Per germline, CDR1 SSHAT and CDR2 FNYEAQ (reference sequence). The CDR3 loop reads CASSLSSYNEQFF. CDR3 DNA: TGTGCCAGCAGCCTATCTAGTTACAATGAGCAGTTCTTC.

This clone has just a few counts. V usage is TRBV7-3 and J usage is TRBJ2-2, with TRBD2 matching 8 bases. In germline, CDR1 is SGHTA, CDR2 FQGTGA. V trimming: 5 bases; J trimming: 4 bases; junction bases outside the gene matches: 12. The CDR3 extends over 17 amino acids. CDR3 bases: TGTGCCAGCAGCCTCCAAGCGGGGGCAGAATCCACCGGGGAGCTGTTTTTT. Protein: CASSLQAGAESTGELFF.

V gene TRBV6-6 combines with J gene TRBJ1-6, with TRBD1 matching over 7 bases. CDR1 and CDR2 (germline): MNHNY, SVGAGI (reference sequence). This CDR3 is built from 14 residues. Trimming cost V 8 bases and J 4 bases; bases outside gene matches: 5. The CDR3 reads CASAPGQYNSPLHF. The CDR3 nucleotides read TGTGCCAGCGCCCCGGGACAGTATAATTCACCCCTCCACTTT.

V is TRBV7-3 and J is TRBJ2-5; 8 nucleotides match TRBD2. The J segment lost 3 bases and the V segment lost 4 bases, leaving 7 bases of the junction unmatched. Germline CDR1 is SGHTA and CDR2 is FQGTGA. The CDR3 is made up of 15 amino acids. CDR3 region: CASSSRGAGEETQYF. The CDR3 DNA is TGTGCCAGCAGCTCCCGGGGAGCGGGGGAAGAGACCCAGTACTTC.

This clone showed up just once. The chain uses TRBV4-3 and TRBJ2-2; 11 bases align to TRBD2. The CDR3 consists of 17 residues. Germline V lookup: CDR1 LGHNA, CDR2 YSLEER. V shed 0 bases and J 6 bases; nucleotides not matched to a gene: 6. Written as DNA, the CDR3 is TGCGCCAGCAGCCAAGATTGGCTAGCGGGGGGATCCGGGGAGCTGTTTTTT. Translating it yields CASSQDWLAGGSGELFF.

This chain joins TRBV9 and TRBJ1-3, with a weak D call TRBD1 (5 bases). Per germline, CDR1 SGDLS and CDR2 YYNGEE. V was cut by 2 bases and J by 4 bases, with 7 bases left in between. This CDR3 has 13 amino acids. The CDR3 is CASSVQGGNTIYF. For the CDR3, the DNA is TGTGCCAGCAGCGTTCAGGGCGGAAACACCATATATTTT.

The rearrangement joins TRBV18 to TRBJ1-1; D perhaps matches TRBD1 (5 bases). This CDR3 spans 16 amino acids. CDR1 and CDR2 (germline): KGHSH, LQKENI. Trimming took 7 bases from V and 4 from J, leaving 22 bases between them. CDR3 sequence: CASFTDFVRGGTEAFF. CDR3 nucleotide sequence: TGTGCCAGCTTCACCGACTTTGTGAGGGGAGGCACTGAAGCTTTCTTT.

The V gene is TRBV6-1, the J gene TRBJ2-1; no definite D call. The CDR3 sequence is 12 residues long. In germline, CDR1 is MNHNS, CDR2 SASEGT. Trimming removed 3 bases from V and 4 bases from J, with 4 bases in between. The chain's CDR3 is CASSEQYNEQFF. DNA for the CDR3: TGTGCCAGCAGTGAGCAGTACAATGAGCAGTTCTTC.

A few counts support this clone. V gene TRBV4-2 combines with J gene TRBJ2-2; TRBD2 matches 7 bases. The germline CDR1 and CDR2 sequences are LGHNA and YNFKEQ. The V gene end was trimmed by 0 bases and the J gene end by 3 bases; junction bases not matched to a gene: 7. The CDR3 sequence is 17 residues long. Here the CDR3 reads CASSQDRGEGDTGELFF. The CDR3 DNA is TGTGCCAGCAGCCAAGATCGGGGGGAGGGTGACACCGGGGAGCTGTTTTTT.

The J gene is TRBJ1-5, the V gene TRBV7-7, with a weak D call TRBD1 (6 bases). This CDR3 has 17 residues. Per the germline V gene, CDR1 is SSHAT and CDR2 is FNYEAQ (reference sequence). The V and J ends lost 1 base and 3 bases respectively, with 16 bases between them. The CDR3 loop is CASSLVGSGDTNQPQHF. The CDR3 bases are TGTGCCAGCAGCTTAGTTGGGTCAGGGGATACCAATCAGCCCCAGCATTTT.

This clone was picked up one time. The chain links TRBV5-8 to TRBJ1-1, with TRBD1 matching 7 bases. Germline V gene lookup returns CDR1 SGHTS and CDR2 YDEGEE. J gave up 1 base and V 2 bases, and 8 bases lay outside the gene matches. The CDR3 has 16 residues. CDR3 nucleotides: TGTGCCAGCAGCTTTTTAGGCGGGACAGAGAACACTGAAGCTTTCTTT. Encoded protein: CASSFLGGTENTEAFF.

This clone was seen a single time. This rearrangement joins TRBV4-2 to TRBJ1-2, with 10 bases identical to TRBD1. The CDR3 consists of 17 residues. From germline, CDR1 is LGHNA and CDR2 YNFKEQ. V was pared by 4 bases and J by 5 bases, with 13 bases of the junction left unmatched. CDR3: CASSPGTGETFSYGYTF. The CDR3, as DNA: TGTGCCAGCAGCCCCGGGACAGGGGAAACCTTTTCATATGGCTACACCTTC.

This clone showed up just a few times. CDR3 DNA sequence: TGTGCCAGCAGTTTATCGAGGGACAGGGCACCCTACAATGAGCAGTTCTTC. Its protein product is CASSLSRDRAPYNEQFF. This chain links TRBV27 with TRBJ2-1; 9 bases are a match to TRBD1. Germline V gives CDR1 MNHEY, CDR2 SMNVEV (reference sequence). The length of the CDR3 is 17 residues. Trimming at V came to 0 bases and at J to 2 bases, leaving 5 bases not matched to a gene.

The chain has TRBV11-1 and TRBJ2-3; TRBD1 matches 12 bases. Germline-derived CDR1 and CDR2 are SGHAT and FQDESV (reference sequence). With 1 base clipped from V and 4 bases from J, the junction kept 9 bases outside the gene matches. This CDR3 spans 18 amino acids. In DNA form, the CDR3 reads TGTGCCAGCAGCTTAGACCTACCGGGACAGGGGGCGGCAGATACGCAGTATTTT. As protein: CASSLDLPGQGAADTQYF.

V usage is TRBV30 and J usage is TRBJ2-3; 7 positions match TRBD1. The CDR3 is 15 amino acids. CDR1 and CDR2 (germline): GTSNPN, SVGIG (reference sequence). V was clipped by 1 base and J by 4 bases; unmatched bases: 8. In DNA, the CDR3 is TGTGCCTGGAGTGAGGGTAGGGGGCTCGCAGATACGCAGTATTTT. It yields the protein CAWSEGRGLADTQYF.

The chain links TRBV6-5 to TRBJ2-7; D may be TRBD1 (5 bases). The CDR3 loop spans 14 amino acids. Germline V gene data show CDR1 as MNHEY and CDR2 as SVGAGI. V lost 3 bases and J 3 bases, leaving 12 bases between the germline ends. The CDR3 loop is CASSYRGLHYEQYF. In nucleotides, the CDR3 is TGTGCCAGCAGTTATAGGGGTCTTCACTACGAGCAGTACTTC.

The genes are TRBV27 and TRBJ2-1; 7 bases map to TRBD2. There are 13 residues in the CDR3. Per germline, CDR1 MNHEY and CDR2 SMNVEV (reference sequence). V trimming: 3 bases; J trimming: 9 bases; junction bases outside the gene matches: 5. The CDR3 is CASSLSTSAEQFF. CDR3 DNA: TGTGCCAGCAGTTTGTCCACTAGCGCTGAGCAGTTCTTC.

This clone has just a few counts. This rearrangement joins TRBV30 to TRBJ2-7; no definite D call. The CDR3 is 15 residues long. Germline CDR1 and CDR2: GTSNPN and SVGIG (reference sequence). Trimming cost V 2 bases and J 2 bases, with 16 bases left between them. CDR3 coding DNA: TGTGCCTGGAGTCTCCTAGGCGGAGCCCCCTACGAGCAGTACTTC. The encoded protein is CAWSLLGGAPYEQYF.

The chain employs TRBV21-1 and TRBJ2-3; whether TRBD1, the table's D call, matches the DNA was not checked. TRBV21-1 is a pseudogene locus. This CDR3 is 14 amino acids long. CDR3 protein: CASSNRDRGLTQYF. CDR3 nucleotides: TGTGCCAGCAGCAACCGGGACAGGGGTCTTACGCAGTATTTT.

This clone was recorded a few times. This chain connects TRBV4-1 to TRBJ1-3; D might be TRBD1 (6 bases). V lost 8 bases and J 2 bases, leaving 10 bases between the germline ends. This CDR3 is 13 amino acids long. Germline V gives CDR1 MGHRA, CDR2 YSYEKL. The CDR3 is CASHGQPGNTIYF. CDR3 nucleotides: TGCGCCAGCCATGGACAGCCTGGAAACACCATATATTTT.

This rearrangement joins TRBV9 to TRBJ1-4, with a possible D match to TRBD1 (5 bases). Germline V lookup: CDR1 SGDLS, CDR2 YYNGEE. CDR3 length equals 15 residues. V lost 4 bases and J lost 7, with 17 bases in between. CDR3 bases: TGTGCCAGCAGCCCCCAGGGCGGTTCGGGTGAAAAACTGTTTTTT. It is translated as CASSPQGGSGEKLFF.

The chain joins TRBV18 to TRBJ2-7; the D gene is possibly TRBD2 (6 bases). V was trimmed by 5 bases and J by 10 bases, leaving 15 bases between them. The germline gives CDR1 KGHSH, CDR2 LQKENI. The CDR3 covers 12 residues. The CDR3 DNA is TGTGCCAGCTCATCCGGGGGTACCGAACAGTACTTC. This gives the protein CASSSGGTEQYF.

The gene calls are TRBV7-3 and TRBJ2-1; D may be TRBD2 (6 bases). The V gene's germline CDR1 is SGHTA and CDR2 FQGTGA. Deletions cut 2 bases from V and 12 bases from J, with 20 bases between. The CDR3 is made up of 15 amino acids. The CDR3 DNA reads as TGTGCCAGCAGCTTATATCCCCAGACCGGGGAGGTGCAGTTCTTC. Its translation is CASSLYPQTGEVQFF.